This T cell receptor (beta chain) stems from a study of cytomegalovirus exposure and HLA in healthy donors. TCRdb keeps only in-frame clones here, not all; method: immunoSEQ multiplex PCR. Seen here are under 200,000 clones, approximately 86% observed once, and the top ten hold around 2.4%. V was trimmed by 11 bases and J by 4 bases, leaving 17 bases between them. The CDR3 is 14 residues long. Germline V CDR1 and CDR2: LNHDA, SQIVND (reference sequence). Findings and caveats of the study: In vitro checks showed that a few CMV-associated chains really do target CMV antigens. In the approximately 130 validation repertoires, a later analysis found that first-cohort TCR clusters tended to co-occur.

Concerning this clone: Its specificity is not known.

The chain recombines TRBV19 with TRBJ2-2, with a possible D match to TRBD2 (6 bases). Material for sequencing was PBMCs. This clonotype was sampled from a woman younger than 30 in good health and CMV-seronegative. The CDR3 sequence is CASNRGGITGELFF. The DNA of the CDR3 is TGTGCCTCAAATAGGGGCGGGATCACCGGGGAGCTGTTTTTT.